The text below deals with one TCR beta chain. The antigen is unknown. The entry originates in a study of shared clonotypes between healthy human individuals. At the level of the study: CD4 naive cells filled three plates per donor, CD4 memory three, CD8 naive two and CD8 memory one.

It was CD45RO-negative cells, positively selected for CCR7, that made up naive CD8 cells, with terminally differentiated effector memory CD45RA+ cells excluded. J gave up 0 bases and V 4 bases, and 9 bases lay outside the gene matches. The CDR3 length is 17 residues. Germline loops: CDR1 SGHVS, CDR2 FNYEAQ. Assay: immunoSEQ multiplex PCR; the TCRdb copy retains only in-frame clones and omits some. This table has roughly 590,000 clones, nearly 97% appearing once. Study conclusions and caveats: The low donor count limited represented genetic and exposure-history diversity. Clonotypes shared by all four sorted-subset donors had higher generation probabilities than non-shared clonotypes.

Sequenced: naive CD8+ T cells sorted from blood. This sequence was found in a woman in her 30s in good health. V and J are TRBV7-6 and TRBJ1-2; the match to TRBD1 covers 9 bases. This CDR3 reads CASSSGTGRRANYGYTF. CDR3 in DNA: TGTGCCAGCAGCTCCGGGACAGGGAGAAGGGCTAACTATGGCTACACCTTC.